The 16 T cell receptor beta chains below come from one sample, sequenced in a study of cytomegalovirus exposure and HLA in healthy donors. Vbeta (60) and Jbeta (13) primers were used in the PCR. Here immunoSEQ multiplex PCR was the method, and the copy in TCRdb shows in-frame clones only, minus some. Of under 200,000 clones in the sample, around 80% were seen once. Sequencing was carried out using PBMCs. These receptor sequences come from a man aged 35 to 55 in good health and CMV-seronegative.

The chain joins TRBV5-1 to TRBJ2-1, with D unclear. Germline V lookup: CDR1 SGHRS, CDR2 YFSETQ. The CDR3 length is 12 residues. V gave up 1 base and J gave up 9 bases, with 8 bases separating them. CDR3 in DNA: TGCGCCAGCAGCTTGTACCCGAGTGAGCAGTTCTTC. Its protein product is CASSLYPSEQFF. The full variable domain, its missing parts supplied by reference TRBV5-1 and TRBJ2-1, is KAGVTQTPRYLIKTRGQQVTLSCSPISGHRSVSWYQQTPGQGLQFLFEYFSETQRNKGNFPGRFSGRQFSNSRSEMNVSTLELGDSALYLCASSLYPSEQFFGPGTRLTVL.

The CDR3 sequence: CASSTSFAGELFF. CDR3 coding DNA: TGTGCCAGCAGCACGAGTTTCGCCGGGGAGCTGTTTTTT. The rearrangement joins TRBV7-9 to TRBJ2-2; D remains ambiguous. V lost 5 bases to trimming and J lost 6 bases, with 10 bases between them. Germline V gene data show CDR1 as SEHNR and CDR2 as FQNEAQ (reference sequence). The CDR3 is 13 amino acids.

This sequence joins TRBV2 and TRBJ1-4, with unresolved D. The germline CDR1 and CDR2 sequences are SNHLY and FYNNEI. CDR3 length: 16 amino acids. V was cut by 1 base and J by 6 bases, with 15 bases left in between. DNA for the CDR3: TGTGCCAGCAGTGAAGATGCAGTTAGCGTTGATGAAAAACTGTTTTTT. Its translation: CASSEDAVSVDEKLFF.

V usage is TRBV7-2 and J usage is TRBJ2-3, with 16 nucleotides matching TRBD2. V was pared by 6 bases and J by 10 bases, with 7 bases of the junction left unmatched. Germline assignment: CDR1 SGHTA and CDR2 FQGNSA. CDR3 length: 15 amino acids. As DNA, the CDR3 is TGTGCCAGCAGGGCGGGACTAGCGGGAGGGGCCTCGCAGTATTTT. Translation gives CASRAGLAGGASQYF.

In its sample, this clone was seen once. The chain has TRBV11-3 and TRBJ2-1; 9 nucleotides match TRBD2. The CDR3 runs to 16 residues. Trimming cost V 0 bases and J 3 bases; bases outside gene matches: 3. Germline CDR1 is SGHNT and CDR2 is YENEEA. The CDR3 nucleotides read TGTGCCAGCAGCTTAGACGGCGGGAGGGACTACAATGAGCAGTTCTTC. Translating it yields CASSLDGGRDYNEQFF.

The genes are TRBV10-3 and TRBJ2-1; D not resolved. This CDR3 spans 14 amino acids. Trimming cost V 0 bases and J 8 bases, with 11 bases left between them. CDR1 is ENHRY, CDR2 SYGVKD, per germline. CDR3 nucleotide sequence: TGTGCCATCAGTGAGTCGCCCAGTCCCCATGAGCAGTTCTTC. Translating gives CAISESPSPHEQFF.

CDR3 nucleotide sequence: TGTGCCAGTACCCGACAGGGGTGGACCGGGGAGCTGTTTTTT. Protein: CASTRQGWTGELFF. The chain employs TRBV19 and TRBJ1-3; 8 bases line up with TRBD1. The better agreement between TRBJ2-2 and the DNA end casts doubt on the J call. The CDR3 loop spans 14 amino acids. The germline CDR1 and CDR2 sequences are LNHDA and SQIVND (reference sequence).

The genes are TRBV2 and TRBJ2-2, with D possibly TRBD1 on 5 matching bases. Trimming removed 3 bases at V and 3 bases at J, with 17 bases between. The CDR3 consists of 17 residues. Germline V lookup: CDR1 SNHLY, CDR2 FYNNEI. CDR3 amino acids: CASSDRRSEGDTGELFF. CDR3 sequence (DNA): TGTGCCAGCAGTGATCGTCGTTCGGAAGGGGACACCGGGGAGCTGTTTTTT.

The rearrangement links TRBV7-2 to TRBJ2-5; 7 nucleotides match TRBD2. CDR1 is SGHTA, CDR2 FQGNSA, per germline. The CDR3 loop spans 16 amino acids. With V trimmed by 5 bases and J by 4 bases, 13 bases remained unmatched. CDR3 region: CASSPTGGSVRETQYF. For the CDR3, the DNA is TGTGCCAGCAGCCCCACAGGCGGGAGCGTGCGAGAGACCCAGTACTTC.

The CDR3 here is CASSPTVPSGRVGQYF. The CDR3 nucleotides are TGTGCCAGCAGCCCCACCGTACCTAGCGGGAGGGTAGGGCAGTACTTC. The rearrangement links TRBV11-2 to TRBJ2-5; 12 nucleotides match TRBD2. Per the germline V gene, CDR1 is SGHAT and CDR2 is FQNNGV. The CDR3 is 16 residues long. The ends lost 5 bases at V and 11 bases at J; junction bases unmatched: 15.

J is TRBJ1-2 and V is TRBV5-1; tentative D call: TRBD1 (6 bases). CDR3 length equals 15 residues. The V end lost 4 bases, the J end lost 6 bases, and 19 bases lay between the germline ends. From germline, CDR1 is SGHRS and CDR2 YFSETQ. The CDR3 DNA reads as TGCGCCAGCAGCATCGGGACAACTCAAGGGGATGGCTACACCTTC. This codes for CASSIGTTQGDGYTF.

The chain recombines TRBV27 with TRBJ1-4; 8 bases match TRBD1. The J segment lost 10 bases and the V segment lost 8 bases, leaving 9 bases of the junction unmatched. CDR1 is MNHEY and CDR2 is SMNVEV in the germline V gene (reference sequence). There are 13 residues in the CDR3. CDR3 protein: CASAQGAFGKLFF. The CDR3 DNA reads TGTGCCAGCGCCCAGGGGGCGTTTGGAAAACTGTTTTTT.

Regarding this clone: The germline gene is not matched at one end of the junction; a read error may be the cause. This sequence joins TRBV10-3 and TRBJ2-6; 10 bases map to TRBD1. This CDR3 comprises 16 residues. From germline, CDR1 is ENHRY and CDR2 SYGVKD. CDR3 coding DNA: TGTGCCATCAGGGGACAGGGGAAGGGAGGGGCCAACGGCCTGACTTTC. It codes for CAIRGQGKGGANGLTF.

The chain links TRBV19 to TRBJ2-7; 7 bases are a match to TRBD2. The CDR3 sequence is 13 residues long. Germline CDR1 reads LNHDA; CDR2 reads SQIVND (reference sequence). With 3 bases clipped from V and 4 bases from J, the junction kept 3 bases outside the gene matches. The CDR3 DNA sequence: TGTGCCAGTAGTATTCGAGCGGGGTACGAGCAGTACTTC. It specifies CASSIRAGYEQYF.

The V gene is TRBV7-9, the J gene TRBJ2-3; weak D call: TRBD1 (6 bases). From germline, CDR1 is SEHNR and CDR2 FQNEAQ (reference sequence). Between the trimmed V and J ends, which lost 11 bases and 0 bases, there was a span of 21 bases. The CDR3 has 16 amino acids. The CDR3 is CAAQGDKRYSTDTQYF. DNA of the CDR3: TGTGCCGCTCAAGGGGACAAAAGATATAGCACAGATACGCAGTATTTT.

The chain employs TRBV6-6 and TRBJ1-1; D remains unclear. Germline-derived CDR1 and CDR2 are MNHNY and SVGAGI (reference sequence). The CDR3 runs to 14 residues. V was cut by 4 bases and J by 6 bases, with 15 bases left in between. The CDR3 DNA reads TGTGCCAGCAGTTTCGAGCGGGGTACCCCTGAAGCTTTCTTT. It is translated as CASSFERGTPEAFF.